The rows below give T cell receptor beta chains drawn from one sample of a study of OX40 agonist ivuxolimab in advanced cancers. Sequenced by immunoSEQ multiplex PCR; TCRdb stores in-frame clones only, minus some. Of more than 50,000 clones listed, about 85% are singletons. Sequenced here: CD4+ or CD8+ T cells sorted from blood, sampled in a trial of the OX40 agonist ivuxolimab. The receptor source for this set is an adult with an advanced solid tumor such as melanoma, head and neck, liver or kidney cancer. Each CDR3 is given with its conserved first and last residue. Fields, in order: clone size, D gene, CDR3 length, J gene, V gene, CDR3 protein, CDR3 DNA. A D gene is named only where the DNA matches it firmly. Not every row has a clone size; where given, it reads once, few, many or a size class.

NA | NA | 16 | TRBJ2-7 | TRBV5-4 | CASTTSRGASSWEQYF | TGTGCCAGCACCACCTCTCGGGGGGCTTCATCGTGGGAGCAGTACTTC
few | NA | 17 | TRBJ2-3 | TRBV7-5 | CARSPTRVAVLTDTQYF | TGTGCCAGAAGCCCTACGAGGGTAGCTGTACTCACAGATACGCAGTATTTT
NA | NA | 13 | TRBJ2-3 | TRBV5-3 | CARSLAGGDTQYF | TGTGCCAGAAGCTTGGCCGGCGGAGATACGCAGTATTTT
NA | NA | 15 | TRBJ1-5 | TRBV19 | CASTLGQGYNQPQHF | TGTGCCAGTACCTTAGGGCAGGGATACAATCAGCCCCAGCATTTT
once | NA | 15 | TRBJ1-5 | TRBV6-1 | CASTRTTQGDQPQHF | TGTGCCAGCACGCGGACGACCCAAGGAGATCAGCCCCAGCATTTT
NA | NA | 16 | TRBJ2-3 | TRBV5-1 | CASSLLISGGTDTQYF | TGCGCCAGCAGCTTACTTATATCCGGCGGCACAGATACGCAGTATTTT
once | NA | 14 | TRBJ2-7 | TRBV10-1 | CAPRGAESSYEQYF | TGCGCCCCCCGTGGGGCGGAATCCTCCTACGAGCAGTACTTC
NA | TRBD1 | 17 | TRBJ1-2 | TRBV5-1 | CASSPWTGGASNYGYTF | TGCGCCAGCAGCCCCTGGACAGGGGGCGCATCTAACTATGGCTACACCTTC
NA | NA | 14 | TRBJ1-2 | TRBV5-4 | CASSLARGNYGYTF | TGTGCCAGCAGCTTGGCCCGGGGAAACTATGGCTACACCTTC
NA | TRBD2 | 16 | TRBJ2-2 | TRBV5-1 | CASSSSAGRNTGELFF | TGCGCCAGCAGCTCGTCAGCGGGAAGGAACACCGGGGAGCTGTTTTTT
NA | NA | 11 | TRBJ2-1 | TRBV5-6 | CASSFADEQFF | TGTGCCAGCAGCTTTGCCGATGAGCAGTTCTTC
NA | NA | 13 | TRBJ2-2 | TRBV9 | CASSVRGIGELFF | TGTGCCAGCAGCGTGCGGGGTATCGGGGAGCTGTTTTTT
NA | NA | 13 | TRBJ1-4 | TRBV10-2 | CASRPGRGEKLFF | TGCGCCAGCAGGCCAGGGAGGGGTGAAAAACTGTTTTTT
NA | NA | 16 | TRBJ2-7 | TRBV14 | CASSQVRGGIFHEQYF | TGTGCCAGCAGCCAAGTTAGGGGCGGGATATTCCACGAGCAGTACTTC
NA | NA | 15 | TRBJ2-1 | TRBV4-3 | CASSQDGSSYNEQFF | TGCGCCAGCAGCCAAGATGGGAGCTCCTACAATGAGCAGTTCTTC
NA | NA | 15 | TRBJ2-7 | TRBV6-4 | CASRSRQGIRYEQYF | TGTGCCAGCAGATCTCGGCAGGGGATTCGATACGAGCAGTACTTC
once | NA | 16 | TRBJ2-3 | TRBV28 | CASSGVRGLMADTQYF | TGTGCCAGCAGTGGGGTAAGAGGGCTCATGGCAGATACGCAGTATTTT
few | NA | 15 | TRBJ1-2 | TRBV4-3 | CASSQVESRGSGYTF | TGCGCCAGCAGCCAAGTAGAATCGAGGGGTAGTGGCTACACCTTC
NA | TRBD1 | 14 | TRBJ2-7 | TRBV6-6 | CASSYGQGNYEQYF | TGTGCCAGCAGTTACGGACAGGGGAACTACGAGCAGTACTTC
NA | NA | 13 | TRBJ2-3 | TRBV1 | CTSSQGNADTQYF | TGCACCAGCAGCCAAGGAAACGCAGATACGCAGTATTTT
once | NA | 14 | TRBJ1-5 | TRBV11-2 | CASSLGIDNQPQHF | TGTGCCAGCAGCTTAGGAATAGATAATCAGCCCCAGCATTTT
few | NA | 13 | TRBJ1-5 | TRBV2 | CASSEPAGQPQHF | TGTGCCAGCAGTGAGCCAGCGGGTCAGCCCCAGCATTTT
NA | NA | 13 | TRBJ1-5 | TRBV6-1 | CASSERGSQPQHF | TGTGCCAGCAGTGAAAGAGGTAGTCAGCCCCAGCATTTT
NA | TRBD1 | 14 | TRBJ2-5 | TRBV5-1 | CASSSGQLQETQYF | TGCGCCAGCAGCTCGGGACAGCTCCAAGAGACCCAGTACTTC
NA | TRBD2 | 15 | TRBJ2-3 | TRBV28 | CASSSPAGEVDTQYF | TGTGCCAGCAGTTCTCCAGCGGGAGAGGTGGATACGCAGTATTTT
NA | NA | 11 | TRBJ2-1 | TRBV2 | CASSGDHEQFF | TGTGCCAGCAGTGGCGACCATGAGCAGTTCTTC
NA | TRBD2 | 17 | TRBJ2-7 | TRBV4-2 | CASSQTSLAGVTYEQYF | TGTGCCAGCAGCCAAACATCTCTTGCGGGGGTCACCTACGAGCAGTACTTC
NA | TRBD2 | 14 | TRBJ2-7 | TRBV28 | CASSAGLVTYEQYF | TGTGCCAGCAGTGCGGGACTAGTGACCTACGAGCAGTACTTC
NA | NA | 15 | TRBJ2-2 | TRBV9 | CASSVGTVNTGELFF | TGTGCCAGCAGCGTAGGGACAGTGAACACCGGGGAGCTGTTTTTT
NA | TRBD2 | 16 | TRBJ2-5 | TRBV18 | CASSPRASGSRETQYF | TGTGCCAGCTCACCAAGGGCTAGCGGGAGTCGTGAGACCCAGTACTTC
NA | NA | 14 | TRBJ1-3 | TRBV19 | CASSRQFSGNTIYF | TGTGCCAGTAGTAGACAGTTTTCTGGAAACACCATATATTTT
NA | TRBD2 | 17 | TRBJ2-7 | TRBV7-9 | CASNTNSGLEAHYEQYF | TGTGCCAGCAACACAAATTCGGGACTAGAAGCCCACTACGAGCAGTACTTC
NA | NA | 16 | TRBJ2-5 | TRBV5-1 | CASSLTSPHPQETQYF | TGCGCCAGCAGCTTAACTAGCCCCCATCCCCAAGAGACCCAGTACTTC
NA | NA | 13 | TRBJ2-3 | TRBV5-4 | CASSLSGGDTQYF | TGTGCCAGCAGCTTGTCCGGCGGAGATACGCAGTATTTT
NA | TRBD1 | 15 | TRBJ2-7 | TRBV11-2 | CASSFGQGAGYEQYF | TGTGCCAGCAGCTTCGGACAGGGGGCTGGCTACGAGCAGTACTTC
NA | NA | 15 | TRBJ2-7 | TRBV2 | CASSEWPTGSYEQYF | TGTGCCAGCAGTGAATGGCCCACCGGGAGCTACGAGCAGTACTTC
NA | NA | 11 | TRBJ2-7 | TRBV19 | CASSRDYEQYF | TGTGCCTCCTCTCGGGATTACGAGCAGTACTTC
NA | NA | 13 | TRBJ2-5 | TRBV19 | CASSILLQETQYF | TGTGCCAGTAGTATTCTCCTCCAAGAGACCCAGTACTTC
NA | TRBD2 | 14 | TRBJ2-5 | TRBV5-4 | CASSLAGGEETQYF | TGTGCCAGCAGCTTAGCGGGAGGGGAAGAGACCCAGTACTTC
NA | NA | 13 | TRBJ2-7 | TRBV11-2 | CASKWAGSREQYF | TGTGCCAGTAAGTGGGCAGGTTCCCGAGAGCAGTACTTC
NA | NA | 14 | TRBJ2-3 | TRBV19 | CASSISEGADTQYF | TGTGCCAGTAGTATCAGTGAAGGGGCAGATACGCAGTATTTT
NA | NA | 17 | TRBJ1-3 | TRBV28 | CASRRVWGGGPGNTIYF | TGTGCCAGCCGCCGGGTCTGGGGGGGCGGACCCGGAAACACCATATATTTT
NA | TRBD2 | 18 | TRBJ2-1 | TRBV7-3 | CASSLRTSGLSSYNEQFF | TGTGCCAGCAGCTTACGGACTAGCGGCCTGAGCTCCTACAATGAGCAGTTCTTC
few | TRBD2 | 15 | TRBJ2-7 | TRBV7-2 | CASSLGLAGAYEQYF | TGTGCCAGCAGCTTAGGGCTAGCGGGAGCCTACGAGCAGTACTTC
NA | NA | 14 | TRBJ2-7 | TRBV2 | CASRGSQSSYEQYF | TGTGCCAGCAGAGGCAGCCAAAGCTCCTACGAGCAGTACTTC
NA | NA | 12 | TRBJ2-3 | TRBV4-1 | CASSQGLGPQYF | TGCGCCAGCAGCCAAGGGTTAGGCCCCCAGTATTTT
NA | NA | 17 | TRBJ1-2 | TRBV11-2 | CASSSLVGRRIRYGYTF | TGTGCCAGCAGCTCCCTCGTTGGCCGGCGAATTCGCTATGGCTACACCTTC
NA | NA | 11 | TRBJ2-1 | TRBV30 | CAWRTLGPQFF | TGTGCCTGGAGGACCTTAGGTCCGCAGTTCTTC
NA | TRBD2 | 17 | TRBJ2-7 | TRBV7-9 | CASRAGTSGGPSYEQYF | TGTGCCAGCAGGGCCGGGACTAGCGGGGGCCCCTCCTACGAGCAGTACTTC
NA | NA | 17 | TRBJ2-3 | TRBV18 | CASSPLGPSGMTDTQYF | TGTGCCAGCTCACCTCTGGGACCCTCAGGAATGACAGATACGCAGTATTTT
NA | NA | 13 | TRBJ1-1 | TRBV4-3 | CASSQDYVGEAFF | TGCGCCAGCAGCCAAGATTATGTAGGTGAAGCTTTCTTT
NA | NA | 12 | TRBJ2-2 | TRBV7-3 | CASSQAHGELFF | TGTGCCAGCAGTCAGGCGCACGGGGAGCTGTTTTTT
NA | NA | 13 | TRBJ1-5 | TRBV28 | CASSLSGNQPQHF | TGTGCCAGCAGTTTAAGCGGCAATCAGCCCCAGCATTTT
NA | TRBD1 | 17 | TRBJ1-1 | TRBV7-8 | CASSPRDRDAEDTEAFF | TGTGCCAGCAGCCCAAGGGACAGGGATGCGGAGGACACTGAAGCTTTCTTT
NA | NA | 14 | TRBJ1-2 | TRBV2 | CASSEAAMGYGYTF | TGTGCCAGCAGTGAAGCGGCCATGGGCTATGGCTACACCTTC
once | NA | 13 | TRBJ2-1 | TRBV19 | CASSRLGWNEQFF | TGTGCCAGTAGTAGGCTAGGATGGAATGAGCAGTTCTTC
NA | TRBD2 | 15 | TRBJ2-1 | TRBV28 | CASSFPSGGYNEQFF | TGTGCCAGCAGTTTTCCTAGCGGGGGTTACAATGAGCAGTTCTTC
NA | NA | 13 | TRBJ2-7 | TRBV6-1 | CASSEMQNLALYF | TGTGCCAGCAGTGAAATGCAAAACCTAGCCTTGTACTTC
NA | NA | 14 | TRBJ2-5 | TRBV5-1 | CASSYPEGQETQYF | TGCGCCAGCAGCTACCCAGAGGGGCAAGAGACCCAGTACTTC
NA | NA | 16 | TRBJ2-7 | TRBV6-1 | CASSEWLGSGAYEQYF | TGTGCCAGCAGTGAATGGCTAGGGTCGGGAGCTTACGAGCAGTACTTC